Each of the 14 T cell receptor beta chains below was sequenced from the same sample in a study of cytomegalovirus exposure and HLA in healthy donors (dated 2017 in TCRdb). The library was generated by the immunoSEQ multiplex PCR assay. For the multiplex PCR, a mixture combining 60 forward primers for TCR Vbeta segments and 13 reverse primers for TCR Jbeta segments was used. The source is immuneACCESS, and TCRdb retained only in-frame sequences with V and J called. Part of the clones is not carried over; for the studies checked, unresolved V genes explain less than half of this, and the remainder is unexplained. The sample table holds around 180,000 clones, of which more than 70% were seen once. Approximately 1.4% of the sample is in the top ten clones. Sequencing was carried out using PBMCs. The receptors derive from a girl aged 10 to 17 in good health and CMV-seronegative.

The rearrangement joins TRBV7-9 to TRBJ1-2; 7 nucleotides agree with TRBD1. J gave up 6 bases and V 3 bases, and 7 bases lay outside the gene matches. The CDR3 consists of 14 residues. CDR1 SEHNR and CDR2 FQNEAQ come from the germline V gene (reference sequence). In DNA, the CDR3 is TGTGCCAGCAGCTTTACAGGGGTTGGAGATGGCTACACCTTC. Translated: CASSFTGVGDGYTF.

The chain has TRBV6-5 and TRBJ1-4, with 9 bases identical to TRBD1. The CDR3 runs 14 residues. Germline-derived CDR1 and CDR2 are MNHEY and SVGAGI. With 6 bases clipped from V and 8 bases from J, the junction kept 7 bases outside the gene matches. CDR3 sequence reads: CASRKTGGEEKLFF. In nucleotides, the CDR3 is TGTGCCAGCAGAAAGACAGGGGGGGAGGAAAAACTGTTTTTT.

J is TRBJ2-7 and V is TRBV7-9, with 9 bases lining up with TRBD1. V lost 1 base to trimming and J lost 6 bases; unmatched junction nucleotides: 4. The germline V gene has CDR1 SEHNR and CDR2 FQNEAQ (reference sequence). The CDR3 spans 14 residues. The CDR3 here is CASSLDRGLSEQYF. For the CDR3, the DNA is TGTGCCAGCAGCTTAGACAGGGGGCTCTCCGAGCAGTACTTC.

In this sample, this clone turned up a few times. The rearrangement links TRBV10-1 to TRBJ2-1, with 7 bases matching TRBD2. V lost 4 bases to trimming and J lost 10 bases; unmatched junction nucleotides: 7. The CDR3 spans 13 residues. Germline CDR1 reads WNHNN; CDR2 reads SYGVQD (reference sequence). CDR3 protein: CASSGGGTGEQFF. The CDR3 nucleotides read TGCGCCAGCAGTGGGGGGGGAACGGGAGAGCAGTTCTTC.

The chain has TRBV5-4 and TRBJ2-2; TRBD2 might be the D (6 bases). This CDR3 is 16 amino acids long. The germline V gene has CDR1 SGHNT and CDR2 YYREEE (reference sequence). V lost 0 bases and J lost 2, with 11 bases in between. DNA of the CDR3: TGTGCCAGCAGCTTGGTGGGGGGACGCAACACCGGGGAGCTGTTTTTT. The encoded protein is CASSLVGGRNTGELFF. Full variable domain (missing parts from reference TRBV5-4 and TRBJ2-2): ETGVTQSPTHLIKTRGQQVTLRCSSQSGHNTVSWYQQALGQGPQFIFQYYREEENGRGNFPPRFSGLQFPNYSSELNVNALELDDSALYLCASSLVGGRNTGELFFGEGSRLTVL.

The V gene is TRBV7-8, the J gene TRBJ2-1, with 8 bases matching TRBD2. V lost 2 bases and J lost 10; bases outside the gene matches: 7. Germline-derived CDR1 and CDR2 are SGHVS and FQNEAQ. This CDR3 region has 14 residues. For the CDR3, the DNA is TGTGCCAGCAGCTTATTCCGCTTAGCGGGGGAGCAGTTCTTC. Translated, it gives CASSLFRLAGEQFF. Variable domain in full (rest from reference TRBV7-8 and TRBJ2-1): GAGVSQSPRYKVAKRGQDVALRCDPISGHVSLFWYQQALGQGPEFLTYFQNEAQLDKSGLPSDRFFAERPEGSVSTLKIQRTQQEDSAVYLCASSLFRLAGEQFFGPGTRLTVL.

This sequence joins TRBV5-1 and TRBJ1-3; perhaps TRBD1 as D (6 bases). CDR3 length equals 16 residues. Germline values: CDR1 SGHRS, CDR2 YFSETQ. Deletions cut 0 bases from V and 0 bases from J, with 10 bases between. The CDR3 sequence is CASSLATGSSGNTIYF. The CDR3 region has the DNA TGCGCCAGCAGCTTGGCCACAGGGAGCTCTGGAAACACCATATATTTT.

The CDR3 DNA reads as TGTGCCAGCAGCCCCCCGGGGCTAGCGGGGGGTAATGAGCAGTTCTTC. This codes for CASSPPGLAGGNEQFF. The chain couples TRBV11-3 to TRBJ2-1; TRBD2 matches at 11 bases. Germline V gene data show CDR1 as SGHNT and CDR2 as YENEEA. The junction had 10 bases not matched to a gene; V was cut back by 5 bases and J by 7 bases. The CDR3 has 16 amino acids.

This CDR3 is CASSNPGAYSNEQFF. The CDR3 nucleotides are TGTGCCAGTAGTAACCCCGGAGCATACTCCAATGAGCAGTTCTTC. The chain couples TRBV19 to TRBJ2-1; no firm D call. The length of the CDR3 is 15 residues. Germline V CDR1 and CDR2: LNHDA, SQIVND (reference sequence). Trimming removed 4 bases at V and 6 bases at J, with 16 bases between.

CDR3 nucleotides: TGTGCCAGCAGGGAACAGGGCAGGGAGACCCAGTACTTC. It is translated as CASREQGRETQYF. V is TRBV27 and J is TRBJ2-5; tentative D call: TRBD1 (6 bases). V was shortened by 6 bases and J by 5 bases, with 13 bases between the two germline ends. The CDR3 consists of 13 residues. Looked up from germline, CDR1 is MNHEY and CDR2 is SMNVEV (reference sequence).

V usage is TRBV19 and J usage is TRBJ1-1; 9 nucleotides agree with TRBD1. CDR3 length equals 15 residues. V shed 7 bases and J 3 bases; nucleotides not matched to a gene: 9. CDR1 is LNHDA, CDR2 SQIVND, per germline (reference sequence). Written as DNA, the CDR3 is TGTGCCAGTAACAGGGGGCTAAACCCGGACACTGAAGCTTTCTTT. It translates to CASNRGLNPDTEAFF.

The chain combines TRBV2 with TRBJ2-4; D is uncertain. Germline V lookup: CDR1 SNHLY, CDR2 FYNNEI. V was trimmed by 4 bases and J by 2 bases, leaving 12 bases between them. The CDR3 is made up of 15 amino acids. CDR3 in amino acids: CASSGALSTKNIQYF. DNA of the CDR3: TGTGCCAGCAGTGGGGCCTTATCCACCAAAAACATTCAGTACTTC.

The sample holds a few counts of this clone. As DNA, the CDR3 is TGCGCCAGCAGCCAAGATTCCGCGCTGGGCACAGATACGCAGTATTTT. As protein: CASSQDSALGTDTQYF. The J gene is TRBJ2-3, the V gene TRBV4-1, with D uncertain. Trimming took 0 bases from V and 1 from J, leaving 11 bases between them. This CDR3 has 16 residues. Germline loops: CDR1 MGHRA, CDR2 YSYEKL.

The CDR3 is CASSFGGATYNEQFF. The CDR3, as DNA: TGTGCCAGCAGCTTCGGGGGGGCAACCTACAATGAGCAGTTCTTC. The gene calls are TRBV5-8 and TRBJ2-1; TRBD2 matches at 8 bases. The germline CDR1 and CDR2 sequences are SGHTS and YDEGEE. V lost 2 bases to trimming and J lost 2 bases; unmatched junction nucleotides: 3. The CDR3 loop spans 15 amino acids.